This T cell receptor beta chain is drawn from a study of blood T cell repertoires in COVID-19. V lost 1 base and J lost 6; bases outside the gene matches: 11. Germline assignment: CDR1 MDHEN and CDR2 SYDVKM. This CDR3 has 17 amino acids. TCRdb keeps only in-frame clones here, not all; method: immunoSEQ multiplex PCR. The sample includes 470,000 or so clones, about 85% of them seen just once. The chain recombines TRBV28 with TRBJ1-5; TRBD1 agrees at 8 bases. The origin of this receptor is a woman aged 18-29 years with acute COVID-19. The sequenced material came from PBMCs or T cells enriched from blood (not recorded which). The CDR3: CASSLSGRGLVRQPQHF. The CDR3, as DNA: TGTGCCAGCAGTTTATCGGGCAGGGGGCTGGTACGTCAGCCCCAGCATTTT.